This TCR beta chain was identified in a study of cytomegalovirus exposure and HLA in healthy donors. Study background: Unique TCRs numbering about 85 million, obtained from HLA-typed donors, made up an early data release.

Comments on this clone: What it binds is not known.

Study-wide results and caveats: The authors assumed roughly uniform sequencing depth across donors for presence/absence analyses. As was reported, the HLA-A and HLA-B alleles of most subjects were accurately predicted from TCR beta sequences.

The CDR3 is 11 amino acids. Germline loops: CDR1 SGHAT, CDR2 FQNNGV. V was pared by 1 base and J by 7 bases, with 4 bases between. It was with 60 Vbeta and 13 Jbeta primers that the PCR ran. The protocol was immunoSEQ multiplex PCR, while the TCRdb copy is restricted to in-frame clones and leaves out a portion. The sample carries about 100,000 clones, around 75% recorded once. Each donor's status was that of a healthy bone marrow donor. The TCR sequence derives from a male donor in good health and CMV-seropositive. The source material was PBMCs. The V call is TRBV11-2, the J call TRBJ1-1; no reliable D call. This CDR3 reads CASSLVFEAFF. The CDR3 region has the DNA TGTGCCAGCAGCTTAGTCTTTGAAGCTTTCTTT.